The 13 T cell receptor beta chains presented below share a single source sample, sequenced in a study of T cells after yellow fever vaccination. TCRdb re-called the 5' RACE reads with MiXCR, one entry per CDR3 protein. The sample has more than 200,000 distinct CDR3 sequences; roughly 3.5% are singletons. Sequenced material: PBMCs, taken 15 days after the yellow fever booster vaccination. The origin of the receptors is a man aged 18 to 30 who received the YFV17D yellow fever vaccine.

This clonotype was seen ten or more times. The chain employs TRBV25-1 and TRBJ2-7; D is possibly TRBD1 or TRBD2 (5 bases each). The V end was cut by 7 bases, the J end by 0 bases, with 16 bases between. CDR3 length: 15 amino acids. From germline, CDR1 is MGHDK and CDR2 SYGVNS. The CDR3: CASNRGVRASYEQYV. CDR3 bases: TGTGCCAGCAATAGAGGGGTACGAGCCTCCTACGAGCAGTACGTC.

This clonotype has more than one count but fewer than ten. The chain's CDR3 is CASSLGPLATSTDTQYF. In DNA form, the CDR3 reads TGCGCCAGCAGCTTGGGACCTCTAGCGACTAGCACAGATACGCAGTATTTT. The chain recombines TRBV5-1 with TRBJ2-3, with D possibly TRBD2 on 6 matching bases. Trimming cost V 0 bases and J 0 bases, with 14 bases left between them. This CDR3 has 17 residues. In germline, CDR1 is SGHRS, CDR2 YFSETQ.

This clonotype was counted many times. The V and J genes are TRBV6-2 or TRBV6-3 and TRBJ2-2, with D tentatively TRBD2 (5 bases). The V end was cut by 3 bases, the J end by 3 bases, with 11 bases between. Germline V CDR1 and CDR2: MNHEY, SVGEGT. The CDR3 has 15 amino acids. DNA for the CDR3: TGTGCCAGCAGTTATATAGCAGCGGACACCGGGGAGCTGTTTTTT. Translated, it gives CASSYIAADTGELFF.

Many counts were recorded for this clonotype. The V gene is TRBV6-2 or TRBV6-3, the J gene TRBJ1-6; 10 bases map to TRBD1. CDR3 size: 15 residues. J lost 9 bases, V lost 5 bases, and 7 bases had no gene match. Germline CDR1 reads MNHEY; CDR2 reads SVGEGT. CDR3 in DNA: TGTGCCAGCAGTCGACAGACAGGGGGCCTTTCACCCCTCCACTTT. It encodes CASSRQTGGLSPLHF.

This clonotype showed up many times. The genes are TRBV5-5 and TRBJ2-1; 8 positions match TRBD1. Germline V lookup: CDR1 SGHKS, CDR2 YYEKEE (reference sequence). V lost 6 bases to trimming and J lost 5 bases; unmatched junction nucleotides: 13. This CDR3 region has 16 residues. The CDR3 protein is CASTVGAWTGNNEQFF. CDR3 nucleotides: TGTGCCAGCACCGTGGGGGCTTGGACAGGGAACAATGAGCAGTTCTTC.

In this sample, this clonotype turned up many times. This rearrangement joins TRBV20-1 to TRBJ2-3; weak D call: TRBD2 (5 bases). Germline lookup yields CDR1 DFQATT and CDR2 SNEGSKA (reference sequence). CDR3 length: 13 amino acids. V lost 0 bases to trimming and J lost 3 bases, with 7 bases between them. CDR3 DNA: TGCAGTGCTAGAGAATCGGGAACAGATACGCAGTATTTT. Translated: CSARESGTDTQYF.

This clonotype was picked up many times. The rearrangement uses TRBV6-5 and TRBJ2-1; D unresolved. Looked up from germline, CDR1 is MNHEY and CDR2 is SVGAGI. The V gene lost 2 bases and the J gene lost 0 bases, with 8 bases spanning the gap. This CDR3 spans 15 amino acids. CDR3 in DNA: TGTGCCAGCAGTTACGGAAGGAACTCCTACAATGAGCAGTTCTTC. It yields the protein CASSYGRNSYNEQFF.

This clonotype came up many times. The rearrangement links TRBV20-1 to TRBJ2-7, with 9 bases that match TRBD1. The CDR3 has 12 amino acids. The trim removed 6 bases at V and 1 base at J, leaving 1 base unmatched. Germline CDR1 is DFQATT and CDR2 is SNEGSKA (reference sequence). CDR3 sequence reads: CSAGTGSYEQYF. In nucleotides, the CDR3 is TGCAGTGCCGGGACAGGGTCCTACGAGCAGTACTTC.

CDR3 region: CASISPNTEAFF. The CDR3 DNA reads TGTGCCAGCATTAGCCCGAACACTGAAGCTTTCTTT. The chain couples TRBV6-5 to TRBJ1-1; no clear D. V shed 7 bases and J shed 1 base, with 7 bases lying between them. Germline CDR1 is MNHEY and CDR2 is SVGAGI. There are 12 residues in the CDR3.

The sample holds many counts of this clonotype. V and J are TRBV7-8 and TRBJ2-7; D is ambiguous. CDR3 length: 13 residues. The V gene lost 6 bases and the J gene lost 1 base, with 10 bases spanning the gap. From germline, CDR1 is SGHVS and CDR2 FQNEAQ. In DNA, the CDR3 is TGTGCCAGCAGTCACGCCGCATCCTACGAGCAGTACTTC. Translated, it gives CASSHAASYEQYF. The full variable domain, completed using reference TRBV7-8 and TRBJ2-7, is GAGVSQSPRYKVAKRGQDVALRCDPISGHVSLFWYQQALGQGPEFLTYFQNEAQLDKSGLPSDRFFAERPEGSVSTLKIQRTQQEDSAVYLCASSHAASYEQYFGPGTRLTVT.

This clonotype was seen repeatedly, ten times or more. The rearrangement joins TRBV4-3 to TRBJ2-1; 13 nucleotides agree with TRBD2. The CDR3 has 16 amino acids. CDR1 is LGHNA and CDR2 is YSLEER in the germline V gene. V lost 5 bases to trimming and J lost 5 bases; unmatched junction nucleotides: 6. CDR3 protein: CASSSTSGGYHNEQFF. CDR3 nucleotide sequence: TGCGCCAGCAGCTCGACTAGCGGGGGGTACCACAATGAGCAGTTCTTC.

Many counts were recorded for this clonotype. This chain links TRBV4-3 with TRBJ2-2, with TRBD2 matching over 10 bases. Germline CDR1 reads LGHNA; CDR2 reads YSLEER. The CDR3 has 17 residues. Unmatched junction bases numbered 4, after V lost 1 base and J lost 2 bases. The CDR3 is CASSQGAGGPNTGELFF. CDR3 in DNA: TGCGCCAGCAGCCAAGGAGCGGGGGGGCCCAACACCGGGGAGCTGTTTTTT.

This clonotype was detected many times. V gene TRBV19 combines with J gene TRBJ2-1, with 8 positions matching TRBD1. V trimming: 6 bases; J trimming: 4 bases; junction bases outside the gene matches: 8. CDR1 is LNHDA, CDR2 SQIVND, per germline (reference sequence). The CDR3 runs to 15 residues. For the CDR3, the DNA is TGTGCCAGTAGCCAGACAGGGGACCTATACAATGAGCAGTTCTTC. Residues: CASSQTGDLYNEQFF.